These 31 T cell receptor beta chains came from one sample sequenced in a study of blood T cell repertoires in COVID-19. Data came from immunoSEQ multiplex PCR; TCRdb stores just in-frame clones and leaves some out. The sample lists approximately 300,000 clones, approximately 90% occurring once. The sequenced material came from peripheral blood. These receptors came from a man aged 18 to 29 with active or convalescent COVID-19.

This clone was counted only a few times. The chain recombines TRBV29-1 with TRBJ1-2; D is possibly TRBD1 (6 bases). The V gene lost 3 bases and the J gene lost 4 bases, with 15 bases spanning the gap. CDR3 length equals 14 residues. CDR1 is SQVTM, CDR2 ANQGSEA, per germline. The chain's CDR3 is CSVEAGVRGYGYTF. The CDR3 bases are TGCAGCGTTGAGGCAGGGGTTAGGGGCTATGGCTACACCTTC.

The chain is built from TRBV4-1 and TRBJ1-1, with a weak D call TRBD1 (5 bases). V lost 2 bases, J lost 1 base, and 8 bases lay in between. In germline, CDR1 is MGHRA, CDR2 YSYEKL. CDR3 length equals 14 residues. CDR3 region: CASSQQDRNTEAFF. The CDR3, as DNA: TGCGCCAGCAGCCAACAAGACAGGAACACTGAAGCTTTCTTT.

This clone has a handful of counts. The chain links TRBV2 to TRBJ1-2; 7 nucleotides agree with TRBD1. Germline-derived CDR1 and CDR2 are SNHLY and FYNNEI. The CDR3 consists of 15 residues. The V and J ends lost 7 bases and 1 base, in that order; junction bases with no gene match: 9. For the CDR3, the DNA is TGTGCCAGCACAGGGTCCCAGGGGGTTAACTATGGCTACACCTTC. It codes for CASTGSQGVNYGYTF.

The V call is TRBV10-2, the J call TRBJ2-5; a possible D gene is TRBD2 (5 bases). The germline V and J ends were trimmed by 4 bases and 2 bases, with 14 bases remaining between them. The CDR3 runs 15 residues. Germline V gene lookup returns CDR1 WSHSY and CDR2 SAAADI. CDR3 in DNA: TGCGCCAGCAGTGGCCCGCGGGTAGTTCAAGAGACCCAGTACTTC. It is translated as CASSGPRVVQETQYF.

The CDR3 is CATSRAKGGETQYF. CDR3 nucleotides: TGTGCCACCAGCAGAGCGAAGGGAGGAGAGACCCAGTACTTC. The chain is built from TRBV15 and TRBJ2-5, with D perhaps TRBD2 (6 bases). Germline values: CDR1 LNHNV, CDR2 YYDKDF (reference sequence). The CDR3 runs 14 residues. The ends were cut back, 1 base at V and 4 bases at J, with 10 bases in the middle.

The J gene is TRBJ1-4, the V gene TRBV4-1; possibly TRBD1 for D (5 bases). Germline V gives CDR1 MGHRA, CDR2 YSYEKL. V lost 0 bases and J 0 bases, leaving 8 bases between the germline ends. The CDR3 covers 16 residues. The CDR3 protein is CASSQEGGATNEKLFF. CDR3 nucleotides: TGCGCCAGCAGCCAAGAGGGGGGGGCAACTAATGAAAAACTGTTTTTT.

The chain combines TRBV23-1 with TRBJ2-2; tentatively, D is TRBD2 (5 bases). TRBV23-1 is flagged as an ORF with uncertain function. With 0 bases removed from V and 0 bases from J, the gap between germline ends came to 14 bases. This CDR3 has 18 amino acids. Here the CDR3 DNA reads TGCGCCAGCAGTCAATCCTGGACTTGGGCGGCGAACACCGGGGAGCTGTTTTTT. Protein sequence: CASSQSWTWAANTGELFF.

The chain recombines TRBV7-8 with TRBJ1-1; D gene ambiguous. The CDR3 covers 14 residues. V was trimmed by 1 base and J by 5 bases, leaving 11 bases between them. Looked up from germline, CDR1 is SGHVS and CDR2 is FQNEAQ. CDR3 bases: TGTGCCAGCAGCTTAGTGAGGTCGAGGACTGAAGCTTTCTTT. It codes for CASSLVRSRTEAFF. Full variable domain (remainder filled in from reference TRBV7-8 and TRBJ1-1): GAGVSQSPRYKVAKRGQDVALRCDPISGHVSLFWYQQALGQGPEFLTYFQNEAQLDKSGLPSDRFFAERPEGSVSTLKIQRTQQEDSAVYLCASSLVRSRTEAFFGQGTRLTVV.

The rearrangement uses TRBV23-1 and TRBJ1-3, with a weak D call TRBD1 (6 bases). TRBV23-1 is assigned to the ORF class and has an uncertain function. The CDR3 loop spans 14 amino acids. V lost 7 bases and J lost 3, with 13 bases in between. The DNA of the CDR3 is TGCGCCAGCAAGGTGGACAGCCATGGAAACACCATATATTTT. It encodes CASKVDSHGNTIYF.

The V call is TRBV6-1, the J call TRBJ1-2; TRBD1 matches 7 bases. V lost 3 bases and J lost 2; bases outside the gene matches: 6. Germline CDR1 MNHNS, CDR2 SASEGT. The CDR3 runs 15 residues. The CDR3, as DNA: TGTGCCAGCAGTGATGAAGGGGGCCGGAACTATGGCTACACCTTC. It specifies CASSDEGGRNYGYTF.

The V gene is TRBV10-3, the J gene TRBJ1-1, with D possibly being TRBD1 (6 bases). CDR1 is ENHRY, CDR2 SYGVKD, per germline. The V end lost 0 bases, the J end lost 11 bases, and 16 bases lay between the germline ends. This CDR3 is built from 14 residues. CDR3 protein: CAISESSTGRLAFF. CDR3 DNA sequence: TGTGCCATCAGTGAGTCTTCCACAGGGAGATTGGCTTTCTTT.

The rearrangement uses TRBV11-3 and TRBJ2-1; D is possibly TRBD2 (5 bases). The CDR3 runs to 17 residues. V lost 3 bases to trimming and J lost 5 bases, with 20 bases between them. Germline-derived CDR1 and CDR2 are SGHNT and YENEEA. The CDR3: CASSLGPLYGSNNEQFF. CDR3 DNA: TGTGCCAGCAGCTTGGGCCCCTTGTATGGGAGTAACAATGAGCAGTTCTTC.

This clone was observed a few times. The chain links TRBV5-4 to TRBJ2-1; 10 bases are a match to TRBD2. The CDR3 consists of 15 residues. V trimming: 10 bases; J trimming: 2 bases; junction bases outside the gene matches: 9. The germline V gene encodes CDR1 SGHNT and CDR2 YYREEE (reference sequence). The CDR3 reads CACGAGGFAYNEQFF. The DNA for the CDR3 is TGTGCCTGTGGAGCGGGGGGGTTCGCCTACAATGAGCAGTTCTTC. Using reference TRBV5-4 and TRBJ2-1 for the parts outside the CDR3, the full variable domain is ETGVTQSPTHLIKTRGQQVTLRCSSQSGHNTVSWYQQALGQGPQFIFQYYREEENGRGNFPPRFSGLQFPNYSSELNVNALELDDSALYLCACGAGGFAYNEQFFGPGTRLTVL.

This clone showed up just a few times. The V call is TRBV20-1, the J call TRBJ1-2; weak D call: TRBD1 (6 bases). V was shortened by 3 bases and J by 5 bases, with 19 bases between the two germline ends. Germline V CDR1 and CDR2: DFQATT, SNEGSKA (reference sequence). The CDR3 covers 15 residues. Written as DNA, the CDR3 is TGCAGTGCTAGTGCGACAGATGTCCAGGGGTATGGCTACACCTTC. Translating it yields CSASATDVQGYGYTF.

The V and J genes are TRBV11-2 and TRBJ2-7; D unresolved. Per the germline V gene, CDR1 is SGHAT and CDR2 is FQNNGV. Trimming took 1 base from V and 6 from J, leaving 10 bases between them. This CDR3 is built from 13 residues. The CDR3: CASSLASFSEQYF. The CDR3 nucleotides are TGTGCCAGCAGCTTAGCCTCCTTTTCCGAGCAGTACTTC.

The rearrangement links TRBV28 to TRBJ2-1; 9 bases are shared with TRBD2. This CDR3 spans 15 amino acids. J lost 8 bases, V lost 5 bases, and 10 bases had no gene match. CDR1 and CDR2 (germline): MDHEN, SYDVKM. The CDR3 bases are TGTGCCAGCAGTCCAATAGCGGGAGCTCGTGATGAGCAGTTCTTC. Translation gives CASSPIAGARDEQFF.

For the CDR3, the DNA is TGTGCCAGCAGCTTGGGGGGACTAGCGGGAGAGTACTACGAGCAGTACTTC. Its translation is CASSLGGLAGEYYEQYF. The chain is built from TRBV7-9 and TRBJ2-7, with TRBD2 identical over 14 bases. This CDR3 has 17 residues. The germline CDR1 and CDR2 sequences are SEHNR and FQNEAQ (reference sequence). Germline trimming cut 3 bases from V and 3 bases from J; bases unmatched to any gene: 7. The full variable domain, with the rest looked up from reference TRBV7-9 and TRBJ2-7, is DTGVSQNPRHKITKRGQNVTFRCDPISEHNRLYWYRQTLGQGPEFLTYFQNEAQLEKSRLLSDRFSAERPKGSFSTLEIQRTEQGDSAMYLCASSLGGLAGEYYEQYFGPGTRLTVT.

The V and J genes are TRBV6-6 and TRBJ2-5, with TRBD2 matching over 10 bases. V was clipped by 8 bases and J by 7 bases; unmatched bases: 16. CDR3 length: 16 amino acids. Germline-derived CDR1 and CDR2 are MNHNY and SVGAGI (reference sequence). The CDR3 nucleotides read TGTGCCAGCCGTCGAATCCGGACTAGCGGTCTGGGGACCCAGTACTTC. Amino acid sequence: CASRRIRTSGLGTQYF.

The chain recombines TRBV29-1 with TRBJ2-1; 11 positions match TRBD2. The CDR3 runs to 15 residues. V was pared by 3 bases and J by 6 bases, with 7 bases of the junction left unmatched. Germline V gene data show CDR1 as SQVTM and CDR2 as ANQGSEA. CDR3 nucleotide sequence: TGCAGCGTTGAGAGGACTAGCGGGTCCCCCAATGAGCAGTTCTTC. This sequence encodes CSVERTSGSPNEQFF.

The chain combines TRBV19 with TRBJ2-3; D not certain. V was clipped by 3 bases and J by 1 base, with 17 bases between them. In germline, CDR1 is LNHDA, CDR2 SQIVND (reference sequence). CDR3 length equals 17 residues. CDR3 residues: CASSIVKVAGGTDTQYF. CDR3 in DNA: TGTGCCAGTAGTATTGTTAAGGTAGCCGGCGGCACAGATACGCAGTATTTT.

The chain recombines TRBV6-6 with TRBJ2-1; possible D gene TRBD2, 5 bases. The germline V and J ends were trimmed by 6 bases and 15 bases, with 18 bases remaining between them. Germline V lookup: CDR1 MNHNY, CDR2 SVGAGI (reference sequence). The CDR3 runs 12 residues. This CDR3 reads CASRSPPERGFF. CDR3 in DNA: TGTGCCAGCAGAAGCCCCCCAGAACGGGGGTTCTTC.

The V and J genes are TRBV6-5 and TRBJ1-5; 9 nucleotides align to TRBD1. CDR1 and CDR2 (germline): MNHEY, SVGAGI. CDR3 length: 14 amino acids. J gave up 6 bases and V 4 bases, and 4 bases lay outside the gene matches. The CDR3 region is CASSSTGGVQPQHF. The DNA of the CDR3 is TGTGCCAGCAGTTCCACAGGGGGCGTTCAGCCCCAGCATTTT.

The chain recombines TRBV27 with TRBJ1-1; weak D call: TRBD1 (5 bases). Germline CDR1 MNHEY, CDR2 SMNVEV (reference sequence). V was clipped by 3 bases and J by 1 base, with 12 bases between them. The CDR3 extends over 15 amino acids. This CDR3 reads CASSLAGPRNTEAFF. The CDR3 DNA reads TGTGCCAGCAGTTTGGCGGGACCGAGGAACACTGAAGCTTTCTTT.

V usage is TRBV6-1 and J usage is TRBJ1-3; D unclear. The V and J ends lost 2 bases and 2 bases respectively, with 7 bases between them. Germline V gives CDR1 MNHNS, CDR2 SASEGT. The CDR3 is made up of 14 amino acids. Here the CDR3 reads CASSEQFPGNTIYF. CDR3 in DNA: TGTGCCAGCAGTGAACAGTTCCCTGGAAACACCATATATTTT.

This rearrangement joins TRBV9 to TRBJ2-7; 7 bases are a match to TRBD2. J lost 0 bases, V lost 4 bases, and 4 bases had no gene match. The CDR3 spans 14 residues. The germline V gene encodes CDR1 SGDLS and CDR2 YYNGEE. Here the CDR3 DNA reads TGTGCCAGCAGCACTAGCGTATTCTCCTACGAGCAGTACTTC. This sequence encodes CASSTSVFSYEQYF.

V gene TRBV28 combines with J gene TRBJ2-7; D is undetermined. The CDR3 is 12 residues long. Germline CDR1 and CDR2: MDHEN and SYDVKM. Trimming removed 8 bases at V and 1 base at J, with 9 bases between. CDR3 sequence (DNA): TGTGCCAGCGGGCAGATTTCCTACGAGCAGTACTTC. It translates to CASGQISYEQYF.

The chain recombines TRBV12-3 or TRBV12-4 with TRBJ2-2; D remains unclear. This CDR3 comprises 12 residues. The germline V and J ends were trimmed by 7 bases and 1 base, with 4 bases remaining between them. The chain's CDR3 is CASTWNTGELFF. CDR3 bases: TGTGCCAGCACCTGGAACACCGGGGAGCTGTTTTTT.

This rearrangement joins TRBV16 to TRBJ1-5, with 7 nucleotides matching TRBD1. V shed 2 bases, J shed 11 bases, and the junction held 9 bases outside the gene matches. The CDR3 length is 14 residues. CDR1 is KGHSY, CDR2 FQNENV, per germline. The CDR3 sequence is CASSQGTARSTQHF. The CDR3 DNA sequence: TGTGCCAGCAGCCAAGGGACAGCCCGGTCGACCCAGCATTTT.

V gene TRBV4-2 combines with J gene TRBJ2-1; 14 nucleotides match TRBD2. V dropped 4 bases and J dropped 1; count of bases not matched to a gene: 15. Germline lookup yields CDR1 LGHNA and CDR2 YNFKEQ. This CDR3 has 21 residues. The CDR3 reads CASSRRRPGTSGSGSYNEQFF. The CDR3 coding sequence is TGTGCCAGCAGCCGCAGAAGACCCGGGACTAGCGGGAGTGGGTCCTACAATGAGCAGTTCTTC.

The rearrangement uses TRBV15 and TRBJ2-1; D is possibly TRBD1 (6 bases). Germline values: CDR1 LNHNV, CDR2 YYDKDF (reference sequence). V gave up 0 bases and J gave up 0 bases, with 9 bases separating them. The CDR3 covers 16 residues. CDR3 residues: CATSRDQGSSYNEQFF. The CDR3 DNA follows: TGTGCCACCAGCAGAGATCAGGGGAGCTCCTACAATGAGCAGTTCTTC.

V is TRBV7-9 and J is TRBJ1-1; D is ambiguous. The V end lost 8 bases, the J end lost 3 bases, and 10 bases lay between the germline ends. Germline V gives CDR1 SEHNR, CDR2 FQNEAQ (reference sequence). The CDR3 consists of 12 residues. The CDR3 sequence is CASSSRYTEAFF. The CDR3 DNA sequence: TGTGCCAGCTCTAGTAGGTACACTGAAGCTTTCTTT.